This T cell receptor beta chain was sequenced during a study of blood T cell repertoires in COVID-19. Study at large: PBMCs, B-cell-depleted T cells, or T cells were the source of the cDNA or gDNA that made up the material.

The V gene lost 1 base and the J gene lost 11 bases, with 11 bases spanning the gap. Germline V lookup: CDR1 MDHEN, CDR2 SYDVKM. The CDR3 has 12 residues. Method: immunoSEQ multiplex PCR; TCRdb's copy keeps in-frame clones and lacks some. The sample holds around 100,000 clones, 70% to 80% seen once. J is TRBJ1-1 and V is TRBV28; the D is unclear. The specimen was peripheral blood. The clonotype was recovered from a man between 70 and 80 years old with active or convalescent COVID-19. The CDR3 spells CASSLSQAGAFF. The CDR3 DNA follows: TGTGCCAGCAGTTTATCGCAGGCTGGCGCTTTCTTT.